The next 26 T cell receptor beta chains were all read from a single sample in a study. Using its own MiXCR run on the 5' RACE reads, TCRdb lists one record per CDR3 protein. The repertoire holds some 60,000 distinct CDR3 sequences, 25% to 35% seen once, with roughly 2.5% in the top ten. The sample comprised tumor-infiltrating naive CD4+ T cells sorted from the breast tumor. The subset here: naive CD4+ T cells, CD4+CD45RA+CD25-. These receptors were taken from a female donor with breast cancer.

This clonotype was recorded many times. In nucleotides, the CDR3 is TGTGCCAGCAGTGAAGGACTAGACACCGGGGAGCTGTTTTTT. This encodes CASSEGLDTGELFF. The V gene is TRBV2, the J gene TRBJ2-2; tentative D call: TRBD2 (6 bases). The CDR3 sequence is 14 residues long. Germline CDR1 and CDR2: SNHLY and FYNNEI. The V gene lost 1 base and the J gene lost 3 bases, with 6 bases spanning the gap.

This clonotype was seen a few times. The chain recombines TRBV9 with TRBJ2-3; no definite D call. CDR1 SGDLS and CDR2 YYNGEE come from the germline V gene. The CDR3 has 13 residues. Trimming left V 4 bases short and J 2 bases short, with 8 bases between. The CDR3: CASSKDTTDTQYF. The CDR3 nucleotides are TGTGCCAGCAGCAAGGATACCACAGATACGCAGTATTTT.

In this sample, this clonotype turned up a few times. The rearrangement links TRBV20-1 to TRBJ1-2; possibly TRBD1 for D (5 bases). This CDR3 has 13 amino acids. V was shortened by 2 bases and J by 2 bases, with 9 bases between the two germline ends. Germline CDR1 is DFQATT and CDR2 is SNEGSKA (reference sequence). The CDR3 region is CSARSGRNYGYTF. Written as DNA, the CDR3 is TGCAGTGCTAGATCGGGACGCAACTATGGCTACACCTTC.

This chain uses TRBV20-1 with TRBJ1-6; D is unclear. The CDR3 consists of 13 residues. Germline CDR1 and CDR2: DFQATT and SNEGSKA (reference sequence). Trimming left V 3 bases short and J 8 bases short, with 11 bases between. DNA for the CDR3: TGCAGTGCTAGTTCGAAGCCGGATTCACCCCTCCACTTT. Translation: CSASSKPDSPLHF.

The chain is built from TRBV5-1 and TRBJ2-7; TRBD1 agrees at 10 bases. The CDR3 runs to 15 residues. Trimming at V came to 2 bases and at J to 5 bases, leaving 7 bases not matched to a gene. Germline V gene lookup returns CDR1 SGHRS and CDR2 YFSETQ. This CDR3 is CASSFLPGQGNEQYF. The CDR3 bases are TGCGCCAGCAGCTTTTTGCCGGGACAGGGGAACGAGCAGTACTTC.

On this clonotype itself: Sequence at one end of the junction differs from germline and may be a read error. V is TRBV7-7 and J is TRBJ2-5, with D maybe TRBD2 (5 bases). The CDR3 is 13 residues long. Per germline, CDR1 SSHAT and CDR2 FNYEAQ (reference sequence). The CDR3 spells CASSKGEEETLYF. CDR3 DNA sequence: TGTGCCAGCAGCAAGGGAGAGGAAGAGACCCTGTACTTC.

A single count supports this clonotype. The chain couples TRBV27 to TRBJ2-3, with 14 bases identical to TRBD2. The V gene end was trimmed by 6 bases and the J gene end by 4 bases; junction bases not matched to a gene: 9. This CDR3 spans 17 amino acids. Germline values: CDR1 MNHEY, CDR2 SMNVEV (reference sequence). CDR3: CASSGLAGGIGPDTQYF. CDR3 coding DNA: TGTGCCAGCAGCGGACTAGCGGGAGGAATTGGTCCAGATACGCAGTATTTT.

The rearrangement links TRBV5-1 to TRBJ1-1, with D tentatively TRBD1 (5 bases). Germline CDR1 SGHRS, CDR2 YFSETQ. The CDR3 extends over 14 amino acids. With 2 bases removed from V and 2 bases from J, the gap between germline ends came to 10 bases. The CDR3 coding sequence is TGCGCCAGCAGCTTAGGGGCCCCCAACACTGAAGCTTTCTTT. Its translation is CASSLGAPNTEAFF.

This chain joins TRBV5-6 and TRBJ2-3, with 8 bases that match TRBD1. This CDR3 comprises 15 residues. In germline, CDR1 is SGHDT, CDR2 YYEEEE. The ends lost 7 bases at V and 0 bases at J; junction bases unmatched: 7. The CDR3 DNA sequence: TGTGCCAGCGGGGGGACAGGCCACAGCACAGATACGCAGTATTTT. Its translation: CASGGTGHSTDTQYF.

This clonotype has just a few counts. The chain recombines TRBV6-6 with TRBJ1-2, with TRBD1 matching 8 bases. Germline CDR1 reads MNHNY; CDR2 reads SVGAGI (reference sequence). CDR3 length: 15 residues. Trimming took 7 bases from V and 6 from J; bases not matched to a gene: 13. The CDR3 sequence: CASTDTSGGGHGYTF. The CDR3 region has the DNA TGTGCCAGCACCGACACCTCAGGGGGCGGACATGGCTACACCTTC.

J is TRBJ2-7 and V is TRBV7-8; 11 nucleotides agree with TRBD2. Germline assignment: CDR1 SGHVS and CDR2 FQNEAQ. This CDR3 has 16 residues. With V trimmed by 5 bases and J by 3 bases, 9 bases remained unmatched. Here the CDR3 reads CASSPIAGGWLYEQYF. DNA for the CDR3: TGTGCCAGCAGCCCCATAGCGGGGGGGTGGCTCTACGAGCAGTACTTC.

J is TRBJ2-3 and V is TRBV10-3, with D perhaps TRBD2 (5 bases). This CDR3 is built from 14 residues. The V gene's germline CDR1 is ENHRY and CDR2 SYGVKD. Trimming pared 2 bases from V and 4 bases from J, leaving 10 bases between. The CDR3 DNA follows: TGTGCCATCAGTGAGAGCCTAGCTGCAGATACGCAGTATTTT. Its protein product is CAISESLAADTQYF.

This clonotype has only a few counts. The CDR3 bases are TGTGCCAGCAGTTTCAACTGGTGGGCAGGGGGGCGCGGTGACTACGAGCAGTACTTC. Translating gives CASSFNWWAGGRGDYEQYF. The chain has TRBV28 and TRBJ2-7, with TRBD1 as a possible D gene (7 bases). This CDR3 has 19 residues. CDR1 is MDHEN, CDR2 SYDVKM, per germline. V shed 3 bases and J shed 3 bases, with 27 bases lying between them.

This clonotype was counted at least ten times. The V and J genes are TRBV6-6 and TRBJ1-1; possibly TRBD1 for D (5 bases). Deletions cut 2 bases from V and 0 bases from J, with 13 bases between. Germline assignment: CDR1 MNHNY and CDR2 SVGAGI (reference sequence). The CDR3 spans 16 residues. The CDR3 bases are TGTGCCAGCAGTTACCCCGGACACTTAATGAACACTGAAGCTTTCTTT. Translated, it gives CASSYPGHLMNTEAFF.

In its sample, this clonotype was seen many times. CDR3 loop: CSVGDQSNQPQHF. CDR3 nucleotide sequence: TGCAGCGTTGGGGATCAGAGCAATCAGCCCCAGCATTTT. V gene TRBV29-1 combines with J gene TRBJ1-5; D not certain. From germline, CDR1 is SQVTM and CDR2 ANQGSEA. The CDR3 totals 13 residues. The V end was cut by 4 bases, the J end by 1 base, with 8 bases between.

This clonotype occurred many times. The chain couples TRBV5-1 to TRBJ2-1, with 8 bases aligning to TRBD2. CDR3 length: 17 residues. The V and J ends lost 7 bases and 0 bases, in that order; junction bases with no gene match: 12. Germline V lookup: CDR1 SGHRS, CDR2 YFSETQ. CDR3 sequence: CASGPGVAGYSYNEQFF. The CDR3 DNA follows: TGCGCCAGCGGACCCGGGGTAGCGGGGTACTCCTACAATGAGCAGTTCTTC.

This clonotype was counted a few times. The chain links TRBV7-2 to TRBJ2-3; 10 nucleotides match TRBD2. From germline, CDR1 is SGHTA and CDR2 FQGNSA. The CDR3 consists of 15 residues. Trimming cost V 6 bases and J 3 bases; bases outside gene matches: 6. Here the CDR3 DNA reads TGTGCCAGCAGACTCCCGGGACTAGCGACAGATACGCAGTATTTT. Protein sequence: CASRLPGLATDTQYF.

V gene TRBV20-1 combines with J gene TRBJ1-5; a possible D gene is TRBD1 (6 bases). CDR3 length: 16 amino acids. Between the trimmed V and J ends, which lost 3 bases and 6 bases, there was a span of 21 bases. Germline loops: CDR1 DFQATT, CDR2 SNEGSKA (reference sequence). CDR3 nucleotide sequence: TGCAGTGCTAGGGGGGGCGGCGTGGGTACACCTCAGCCCCAGCATTTT. This translates into CSARGGGVGTPQPQHF.

The chain recombines TRBV5-1 with TRBJ2-7; perhaps D is TRBD1 or TRBD2 (5 bases each). V was trimmed by 0 bases and J by 0 bases, leaving 10 bases between them. Germline values: CDR1 SGHRS, CDR2 YFSETQ. The CDR3 covers 15 residues. The CDR3 DNA reads TGCGCCAGCAGCTTGGCAGGGACCGGCTCCTACGAGCAGTACTTC. This encodes CASSLAGTGSYEQYF.

This clonotype was seen many times. The chain carries TRBV7-2 and TRBJ2-5, with 8 nucleotides matching TRBD1. Unmatched junction bases numbered 6, after V lost 4 bases and J lost 5 bases. CDR3 length: 14 amino acids. Looked up from germline, CDR1 is SGHTA and CDR2 is FQGNSA. The CDR3 region is CASSSQGARETQYF. In DNA form, the CDR3 reads TGTGCCAGCAGCTCTCAGGGGGCGCGGGAGACCCAGTACTTC.

This clonotype occurred many times. V is TRBV7-6 and J is TRBJ1-6, with 8 bases that match TRBD1. J gave up 7 bases and V 5 bases, and 7 bases lay outside the gene matches. Germline V gives CDR1 SGHVS, CDR2 FNYEAQ. There are 15 residues in the CDR3. The CDR3: CASSPGTGKNSPLHF. The CDR3 coding sequence is TGTGCCAGCAGCCCGGGGACAGGCAAGAATTCACCCCTCCACTTT. The variable domain in full, with the rest retrieved from reference TRBV7-6 and TRBJ1-6, is GAGVSQSPRYKVTKRGQDVALRCDPISGHVSLYWYRQALGQGPEFLTYFNYEAQQDKSGLPNDRFSAERPEGSISTLTIQRTEQRDSAMYRCASSPGTGKNSPLHFGNGTRLTVT.

The V gene is TRBV3-1, the J gene TRBJ1-1; D unclear. The CDR3 totals 13 residues. CDR1 is LGHDT, CDR2 YNNKEL, per germline (reference sequence). Trimming left V 1 base short and J 5 bases short, with 8 bases between. For the CDR3, the DNA is TGTGCCAGCAGCCAAGGACCTCTGACTGAAGCTTTCTTT. As protein: CASSQGPLTEAFF.

Notes on this clonotype: A clone one base away is much larger, so this may be a read error. This sequence joins TRBV12-3 or TRBV12-4 and TRBJ2-7; maybe TRBD1 (6 bases). V dropped 4 bases and J dropped 9 bases, with 16 bases sitting between them. CDR3 size: 13 residues. The CDR3 DNA follows: TGTGCCAGCAGTTCAGGGGACCGGGCATGGCAGTACTTC. Residues: CASSSGDRAWQYF.

In its sample, this clonotype ranks as medium-sized (0.01 to 0.1%). CDR3 amino acids: CASSLYRDLTEAFF. CDR3 DNA sequence: TGTGCCAGCAGCTTATATCGGGATCTCACTGAAGCTTTCTTT. The chain links TRBV7-9 to TRBJ1-1; D is undetermined. Germline lookup yields CDR1 SEHNR and CDR2 FQNEAQ (reference sequence). The CDR3 is made up of 14 amino acids. Trimming left V 2 bases short and J 4 bases short, with 11 bases between.

In its sample, this clonotype was seen once. A much larger clone differs by one base, so this may be a read error. The chain is built from TRBV7-9 and TRBJ1-5, with 10 bases aligning to TRBD1. CDR1 is SEHNR, CDR2 FQNEAQ, per germline (reference sequence). V dropped 6 bases and J dropped 9; count of bases not matched to a gene: 11. The CDR3 has 15 amino acids. As DNA, the CDR3 is TGTGCCAGCAGTTTTACCGGGACAGGGGATCGGCCCCAGCATTTT. It encodes CASSFTGTGDRPQHF.

Details on this clonotype: This may come from a read error, since a much larger clone is one base off. The rearrangement uses TRBV4-1 and TRBJ1-2; D uncertain. The V end lost 8 bases, the J end lost 2 bases, and 12 bases lay between the germline ends. The V gene's germline CDR1 is MGHRA and CDR2 YSYEKL. The CDR3 loop spans 13 amino acids. CDR3: CASGSDGNYGYTF. The DNA for the CDR3 is TGCGCCAGCGGCTCGGACGGGAACTATGGCTACACCTTC.